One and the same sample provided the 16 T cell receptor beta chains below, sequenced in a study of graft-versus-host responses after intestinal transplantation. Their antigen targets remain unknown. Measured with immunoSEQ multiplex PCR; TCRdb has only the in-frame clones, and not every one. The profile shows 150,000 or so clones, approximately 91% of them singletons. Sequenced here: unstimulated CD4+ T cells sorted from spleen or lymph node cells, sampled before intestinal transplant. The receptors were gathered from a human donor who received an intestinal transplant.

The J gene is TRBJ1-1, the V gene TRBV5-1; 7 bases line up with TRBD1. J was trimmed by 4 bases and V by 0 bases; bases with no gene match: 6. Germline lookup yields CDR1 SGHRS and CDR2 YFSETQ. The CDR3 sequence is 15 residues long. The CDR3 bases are TGCGCCAGCAGCTTGGGGGCAGGGGGAGGCACTGAAGCTTTCTTT. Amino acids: CASSLGAGGGTEAFF.

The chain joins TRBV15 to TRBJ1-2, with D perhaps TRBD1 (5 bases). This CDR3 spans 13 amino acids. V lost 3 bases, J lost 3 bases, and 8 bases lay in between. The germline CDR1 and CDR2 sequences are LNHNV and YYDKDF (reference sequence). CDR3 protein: CATSRGTDYGYTF. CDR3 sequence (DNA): TGTGCCACCAGCAGGGGGACGGACTATGGCTACACCTTC.

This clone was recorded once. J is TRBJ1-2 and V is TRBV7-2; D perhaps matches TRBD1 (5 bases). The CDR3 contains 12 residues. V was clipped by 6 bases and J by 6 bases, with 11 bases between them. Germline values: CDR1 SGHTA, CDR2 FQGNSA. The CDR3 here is CASRSGAHGYTF. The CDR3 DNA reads TGTGCCAGCAGAAGCGGGGCACATGGCTACACCTTC.

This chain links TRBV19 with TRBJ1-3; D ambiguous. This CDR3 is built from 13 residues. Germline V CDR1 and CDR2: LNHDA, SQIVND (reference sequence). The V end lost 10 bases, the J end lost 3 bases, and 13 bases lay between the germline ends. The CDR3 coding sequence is TGTGCCACCTACCAGACCCTTGGAAACACCATATATTTT. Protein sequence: CATYQTLGNTIYF.

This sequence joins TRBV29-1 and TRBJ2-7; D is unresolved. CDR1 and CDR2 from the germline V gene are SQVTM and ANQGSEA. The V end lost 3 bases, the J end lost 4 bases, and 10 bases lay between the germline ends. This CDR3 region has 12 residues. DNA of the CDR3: TGCAGCGTTGATACCGACGGGTACGAGCAGTACTTC. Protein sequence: CSVDTDGYEQYF.

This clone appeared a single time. CDR3 in amino acids: CASSPVNQPQHF. DNA for the CDR3: TGTGCCAGCAGTCCAGTAAATCAGCCCCAGCATTTT. The V call is TRBV28, the J call TRBJ1-5, with D unresolved. The CDR3 consists of 12 residues. V gave up 5 bases and J gave up 4 bases, with 6 bases separating them. Germline V gives CDR1 MDHEN, CDR2 SYDVKM.

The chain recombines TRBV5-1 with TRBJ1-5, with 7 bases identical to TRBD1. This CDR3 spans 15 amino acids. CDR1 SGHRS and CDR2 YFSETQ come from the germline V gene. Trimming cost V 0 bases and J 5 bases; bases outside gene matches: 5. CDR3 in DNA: TGCGCCAGCAGCTTGGAAGGGGGCGCGGATCAGCCCCAGCATTTT. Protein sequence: CASSLEGGADQPQHF.

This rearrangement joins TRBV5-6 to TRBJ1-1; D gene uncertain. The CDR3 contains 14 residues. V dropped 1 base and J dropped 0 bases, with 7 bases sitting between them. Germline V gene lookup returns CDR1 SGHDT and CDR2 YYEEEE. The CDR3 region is CASSLLLVNTEAFF. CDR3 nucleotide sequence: TGTGCCAGCAGCTTGTTGTTGGTGAACACTGAAGCTTTCTTT. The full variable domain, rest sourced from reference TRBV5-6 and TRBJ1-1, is DAGVTQSPTHLIKTRGQQVTLRCSPKSGHDTVSWYQQALGQGPQFIFQYYEEEERQRGNFPDRFSGHQFPNYSSELNVNALLLGDSALYLCASSLLLVNTEAFFGQGTRLTVV.

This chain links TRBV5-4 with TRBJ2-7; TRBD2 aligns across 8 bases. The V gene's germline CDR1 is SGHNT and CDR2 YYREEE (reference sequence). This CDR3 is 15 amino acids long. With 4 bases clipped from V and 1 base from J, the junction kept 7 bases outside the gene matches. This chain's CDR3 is CASSDGGGGSYEQYF. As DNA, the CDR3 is TGTGCCAGCAGCGACGGGGGGGGCGGGTCCTACGAGCAGTACTTC.

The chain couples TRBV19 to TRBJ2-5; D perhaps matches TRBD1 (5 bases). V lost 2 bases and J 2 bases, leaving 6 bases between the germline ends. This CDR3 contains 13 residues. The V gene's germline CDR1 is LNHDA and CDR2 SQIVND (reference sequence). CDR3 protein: CASSITGQETQYF. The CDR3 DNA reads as TGTGCCAGTAGTATAACAGGACAAGAGACCCAGTACTTC.

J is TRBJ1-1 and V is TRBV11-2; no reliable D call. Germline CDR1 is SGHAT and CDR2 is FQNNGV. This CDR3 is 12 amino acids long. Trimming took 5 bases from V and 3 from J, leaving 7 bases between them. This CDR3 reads CASSRRHTEAFF. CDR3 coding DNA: TGTGCCAGCAGCCGTCGCCACACTGAAGCTTTCTTT.

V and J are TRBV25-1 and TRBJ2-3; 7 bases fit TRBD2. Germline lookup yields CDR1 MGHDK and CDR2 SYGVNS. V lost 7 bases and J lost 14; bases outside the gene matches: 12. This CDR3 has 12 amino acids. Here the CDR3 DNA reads TGTGCCAGCATTGGTGTCTGGACTAGTTGGTATTTT. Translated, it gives CASIGVWTSWYF.

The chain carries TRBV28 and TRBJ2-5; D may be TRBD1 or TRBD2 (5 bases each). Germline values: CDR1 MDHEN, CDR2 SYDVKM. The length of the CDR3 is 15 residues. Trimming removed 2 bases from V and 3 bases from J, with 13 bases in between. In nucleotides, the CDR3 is TGTGCCAGCAGTTTAGTCGGGGCCGCTAAAGAGACCCAGTACTTC. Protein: CASSLVGAAKETQYF.

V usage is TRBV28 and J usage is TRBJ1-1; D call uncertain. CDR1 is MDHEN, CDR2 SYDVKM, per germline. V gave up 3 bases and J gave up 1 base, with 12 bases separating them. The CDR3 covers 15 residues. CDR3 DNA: TGTGCCAGCAGTTTTTGGAGGACCAGGAACACTGAAGCTTTCTTT. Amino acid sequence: CASSFWRTRNTEAFF.

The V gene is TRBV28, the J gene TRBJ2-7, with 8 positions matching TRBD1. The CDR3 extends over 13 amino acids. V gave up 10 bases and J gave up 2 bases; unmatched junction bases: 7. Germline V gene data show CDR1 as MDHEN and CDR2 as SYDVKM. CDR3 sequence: CATKTGAPYEQYF. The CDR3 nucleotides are TGTGCCACCAAGACAGGGGCCCCCTACGAGCAGTACTTC.

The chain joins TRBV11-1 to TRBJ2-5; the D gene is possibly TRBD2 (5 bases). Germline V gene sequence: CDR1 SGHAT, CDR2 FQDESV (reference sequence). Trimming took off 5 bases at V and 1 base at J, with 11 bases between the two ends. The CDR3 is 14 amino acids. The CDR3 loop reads CASSPDGIQETQYF. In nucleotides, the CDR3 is TGTGCCAGCAGCCCGGACGGGATCCAAGAGACCCAGTACTTC.